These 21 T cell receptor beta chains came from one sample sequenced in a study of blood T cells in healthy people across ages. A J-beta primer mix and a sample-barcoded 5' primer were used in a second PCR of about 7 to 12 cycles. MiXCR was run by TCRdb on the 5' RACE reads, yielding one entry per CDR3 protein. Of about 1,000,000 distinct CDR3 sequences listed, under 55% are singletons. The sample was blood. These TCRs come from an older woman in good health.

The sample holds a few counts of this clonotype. CDR3 sequence (DNA): TGCGCCAGCAGCACCCGGGACAGAGACCAAGAGACCCAGTACTTC. This gives the protein CASSTRDRDQETQYF. The rearrangement uses TRBV5-1 and TRBJ2-5, with TRBD1 identical over 7 bases. Germline-derived CDR1 and CDR2 are SGHRS and YFSETQ. The CDR3 sequence is 15 residues long. The trim removed 4 bases at V and 0 bases at J, leaving 6 bases unmatched.

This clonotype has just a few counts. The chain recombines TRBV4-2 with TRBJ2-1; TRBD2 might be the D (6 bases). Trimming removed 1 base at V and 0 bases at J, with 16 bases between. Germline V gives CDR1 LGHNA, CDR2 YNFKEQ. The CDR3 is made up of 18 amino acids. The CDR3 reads CASSQGLARGSSYNEQFF. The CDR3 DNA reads TGTGCCAGCAGCCAAGGGCTAGCGAGAGGAAGCTCCTACAATGAGCAGTTCTTC.

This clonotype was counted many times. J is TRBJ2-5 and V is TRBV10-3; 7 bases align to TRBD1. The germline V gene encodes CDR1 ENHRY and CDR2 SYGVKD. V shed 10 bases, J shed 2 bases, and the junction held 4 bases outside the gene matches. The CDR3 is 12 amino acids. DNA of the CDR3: TGTGCCACCGGGACAGTACAAGAGACCCAGTACTTC. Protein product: CATGTVQETQYF.

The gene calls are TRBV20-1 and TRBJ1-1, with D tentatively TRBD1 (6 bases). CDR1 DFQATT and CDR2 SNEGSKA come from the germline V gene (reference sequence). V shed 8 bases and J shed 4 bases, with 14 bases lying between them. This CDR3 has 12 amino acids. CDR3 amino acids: CSPTGPGTEAFF. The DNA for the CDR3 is TGCAGTCCCACAGGGCCGGGCACTGAAGCTTTCTTT.

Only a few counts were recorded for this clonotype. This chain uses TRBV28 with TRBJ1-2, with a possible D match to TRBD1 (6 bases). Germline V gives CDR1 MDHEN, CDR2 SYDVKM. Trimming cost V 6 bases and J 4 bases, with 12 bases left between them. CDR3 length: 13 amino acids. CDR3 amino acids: CASRPGTIYGYTF. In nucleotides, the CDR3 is TGTGCCAGCAGACCCGGGACAATCTATGGCTACACCTTC.

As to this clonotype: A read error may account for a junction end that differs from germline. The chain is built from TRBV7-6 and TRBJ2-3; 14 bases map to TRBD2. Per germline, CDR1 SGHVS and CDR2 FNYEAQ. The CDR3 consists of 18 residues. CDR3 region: CAGSLAPGLAGGTDTQYF. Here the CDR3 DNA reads TGTGCCGGCAGCCTAGCGCCGGGACTAGCGGGGGGCACAGATACGCAGTATTTT.

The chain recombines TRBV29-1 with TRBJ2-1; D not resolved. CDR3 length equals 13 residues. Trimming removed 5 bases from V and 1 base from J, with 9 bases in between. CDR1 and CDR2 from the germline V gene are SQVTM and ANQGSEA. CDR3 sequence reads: CSVSGLSYNEQFF. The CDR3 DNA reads TGCAGCGTTTCCGGATTATCCTACAATGAGCAGTTCTTC.

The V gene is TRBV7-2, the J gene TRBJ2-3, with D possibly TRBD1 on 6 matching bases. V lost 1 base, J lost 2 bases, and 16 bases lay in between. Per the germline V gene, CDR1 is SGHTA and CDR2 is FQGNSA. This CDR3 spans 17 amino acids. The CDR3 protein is CASSLGYWGQHTDTQYF. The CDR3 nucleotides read TGTGCCAGCAGCTTAGGATACTGGGGGCAACACACAGATACGCAGTATTTT.

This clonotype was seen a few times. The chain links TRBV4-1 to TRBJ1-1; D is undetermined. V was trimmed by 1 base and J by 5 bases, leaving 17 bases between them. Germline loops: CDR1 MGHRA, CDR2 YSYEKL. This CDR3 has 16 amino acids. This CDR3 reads CASSQGRTTPTTEAFF. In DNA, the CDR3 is TGCGCCAGCAGCCAAGGGAGGACCACTCCGACGACTGAAGCTTTCTTT.

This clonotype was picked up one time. This CDR3 is CASSLALRDRGRGSEAFF. The CDR3 DNA is TGTGCCAGCAGCTTAGCGTTACGGGACAGGGGGCGCGGCTCTGAAGCTTTCTTT. The chain combines TRBV7-6 with TRBJ1-1, with 12 bases identical to TRBD1. The CDR3 loop spans 18 amino acids. V was pared by 0 bases and J by 6 bases, with 11 bases of the junction left unmatched. From germline, CDR1 is SGHVS and CDR2 FNYEAQ.

CDR3 DNA: TGTGCCAGCAGTCCCTACGAAGGGGAAAAACTGTTTTTT. Residues: CASSPYEGEKLFF. The chain couples TRBV25-1 to TRBJ1-4; no definite D call. The V gene lost 5 bases and the J gene lost 8 bases, with 12 bases spanning the gap. Germline V gene data show CDR1 as MGHDK and CDR2 as SYGVNS. The CDR3 sequence is 13 residues long.

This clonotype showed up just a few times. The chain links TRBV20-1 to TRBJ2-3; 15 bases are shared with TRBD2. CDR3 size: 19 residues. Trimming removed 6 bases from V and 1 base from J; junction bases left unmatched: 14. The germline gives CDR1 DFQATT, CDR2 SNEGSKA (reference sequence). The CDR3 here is CSATSPGLAGGGGTDTQYF. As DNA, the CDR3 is TGCAGTGCGACTTCACCGGGACTAGCGGGAGGAGGCGGCACAGATACGCAGTATTTT.

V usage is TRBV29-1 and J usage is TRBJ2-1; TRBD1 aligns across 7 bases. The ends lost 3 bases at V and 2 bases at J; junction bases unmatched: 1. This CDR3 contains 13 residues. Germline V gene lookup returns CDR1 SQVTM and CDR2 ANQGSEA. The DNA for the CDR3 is TGCAGCGTTGATCAGGGGGCCTACAATGAGCAGTTCTTC. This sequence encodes CSVDQGAYNEQFF.

The CDR3 loop reads CASSQDQTGGDQPQHF. DNA of the CDR3: TGCGCCAGCAGCCAAGATCAGACAGGGGGCGATCAGCCCCAGCATTTT. The J gene is TRBJ1-5, the V gene TRBV4-1; 10 nucleotides match TRBD1. Trimming cost V 0 bases and J 5 bases; bases outside gene matches: 4. This CDR3 is built from 16 residues. The V gene's germline CDR1 is MGHRA and CDR2 YSYEKL.

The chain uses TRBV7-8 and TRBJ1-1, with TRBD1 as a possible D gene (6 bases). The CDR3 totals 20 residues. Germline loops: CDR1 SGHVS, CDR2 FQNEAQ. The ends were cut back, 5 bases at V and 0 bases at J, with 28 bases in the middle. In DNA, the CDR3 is TGTGCCAGCAGCCTACAGACGGGACTCCGAGGGGGAATGATGAACACTGAAGCTTTCTTT. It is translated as CASSLQTGLRGGMMNTEAFF.

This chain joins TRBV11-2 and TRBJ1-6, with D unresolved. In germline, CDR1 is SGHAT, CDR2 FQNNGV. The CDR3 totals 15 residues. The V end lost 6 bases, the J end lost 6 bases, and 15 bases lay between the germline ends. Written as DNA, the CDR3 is TGTGCCAGCAGACCAGGAGGTGGGCGTAATTCACCCCTCCACTTT. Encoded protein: CASRPGGGRNSPLHF.

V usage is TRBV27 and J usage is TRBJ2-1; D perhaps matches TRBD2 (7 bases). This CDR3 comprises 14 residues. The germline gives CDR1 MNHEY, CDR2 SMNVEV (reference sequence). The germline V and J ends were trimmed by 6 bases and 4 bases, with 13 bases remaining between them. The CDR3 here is CASSQGGVYNEQFF. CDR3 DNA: TGTGCCAGCAGCCAAGGGGGGGTTTACAATGAGCAGTTCTTC.

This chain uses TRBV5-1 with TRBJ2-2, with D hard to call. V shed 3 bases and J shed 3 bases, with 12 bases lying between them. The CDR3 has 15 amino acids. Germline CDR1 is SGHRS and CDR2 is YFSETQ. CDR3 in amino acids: CASSWQERDTGELFF. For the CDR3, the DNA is TGCGCCAGCAGCTGGCAAGAGCGCGACACCGGGGAGCTGTTTTTT.

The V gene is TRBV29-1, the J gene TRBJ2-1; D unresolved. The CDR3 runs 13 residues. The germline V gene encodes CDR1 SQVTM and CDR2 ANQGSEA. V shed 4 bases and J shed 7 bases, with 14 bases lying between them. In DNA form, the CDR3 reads TGCAGCGTTGCTGCCCCCCCAGCGAATGAGCAGTTCTTC. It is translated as CSVAAPPANEQFF.

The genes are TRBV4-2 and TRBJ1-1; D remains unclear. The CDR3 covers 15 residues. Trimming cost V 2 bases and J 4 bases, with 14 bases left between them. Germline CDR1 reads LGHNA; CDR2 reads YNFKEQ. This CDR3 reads CASSQPAGETTEAFF. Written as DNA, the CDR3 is TGTGCCAGCAGCCAACCCGCGGGAGAAACCACTGAAGCTTTCTTT.

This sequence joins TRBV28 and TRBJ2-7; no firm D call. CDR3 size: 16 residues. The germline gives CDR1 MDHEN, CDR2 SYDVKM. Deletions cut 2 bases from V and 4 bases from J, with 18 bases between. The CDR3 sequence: CASSLPLGQPSYEQYF. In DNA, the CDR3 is TGTGCCAGCAGTTTACCCCTAGGGCAACCCAGTTACGAGCAGTACTTC.